This T cell receptor beta chain was retrieved from a study of T-cell memory formation after mild COVID-19. This CDR3 is built from 14 residues. V was shortened by 6 bases and J by 4 bases, with 15 bases between the two germline ends. Germline V lookup: CDR1 LNHNV, CDR2 YYDKDF (reference sequence). 5'RACE with constant-segment primers built TCRalpha and TCRbeta cDNA libraries with UMIs. TCRdb re-derived calls from the 5' RACE reads in MiXCR, one entry per CDR3 protein. Here the sample spans 220,000 or so distinct CDR3 sequences, around 8.8% being singletons. This clonotype was seen a handful of times. The specimen sequenced was PBMCs or a T cell subset sorted from them (not recorded which). V and J are TRBV15 and TRBJ1-1, with D possibly matching TRBD1 (6 bases). This clonotype originated in a man aged 18 to 29 who had mild COVID-19 (a few samples of this study predate the infection). Cell type and time point are not known. CDR3 in amino acids: CATRGGAFGTEAFF. The DNA for the CDR3 is TGTGCCACCAGAGGGGGGGCATTCGGCACTGAAGCTTTCTTT. The whole variable domain, remainder taken from reference TRBV15 and TRBJ1-1, is DAMVIQNPRYQVTQFGKPVTLSCSQTLNHNVMYWYQQKSSQAPKLLFHYYDKDFNNEADTPDNFQSRRPNTSFCFLDIRSPGLGDTAMYLCATRGGAFGTEAFFGQGTRLTVV.